Here is one T cell receptor beta chain with its context. The CDR3 contains 15 residues. The germline V gene has CDR1 SGDLS and CDR2 YYNGEE. The junction had 8 bases not matched to a gene; V was cut back by 2 bases and J by 7 bases. These data come from a study of blood T cell repertoires in COVID-19. Sequencing used immunoSEQ multiplex PCR; TCRdb keeps in-frame clones, though not all of them. The sample shows some 410,000 clones, 70% to 90% of them seen only once. Living in roughly 23 US areas, the participants were between roughly 18 and 90 years of age. Cohorts were assigned according to the clinical history that participants reported.

The sequenced sample consisted of PBMCs or T cells enriched from blood (not recorded which). The sequence was collected from a woman aged 30 to 39 with acute COVID-19. The V call is TRBV9, the J call TRBJ2-2; 7 bases line up with TRBD1. The DNA of the CDR3 is TGTGCCAGCAGCGTGACAGGGTCGCTTATCGGGGAGCTGTTTTTT. Its protein is CASSVTGSLIGELFF.